Sequencing of this T cell receptor beta chain was carried out in a study of Ad26.COV2.S vaccination and SARS-CoV-2 variants. At the level of the study: The study gave Ad26.COV2.S intramuscularly, once or twice 56 days apart.

The CDR3 has 14 amino acids. The V and J ends lost 0 bases and 7 bases respectively, with 10 bases between them. Looked up from germline, CDR1 is SGDLS and CDR2 is YYNGEE. As to this clone: Its antigen is still unknown.

Assay used: immunoSEQ multiplex PCR; TCRdb lists only in-frame clones, some missing. The sample has more than 300,000 clones, around four fifths seen once. The sample's treatment: about 20 received Ad26.COV2.S at low or high dose, single or two shots; a few received placebo; per-sample allocation not given. All samples were drawn on day 63, counting from the first vaccine or placebo injection. Findings of the study overall: It is possible that the TCR breadth and depth analyses underestimated the total T cell responses.

This clonotype originated in a person aged 18 to 59 who received the Ad26.COV2.S COVID-19 vaccine or a placebo. The V and J genes are TRBV9 and TRBJ2-2; D call uncertain. Sample: peripheral blood, taken in a trial of Ad26.COV2.S vaccine versus placebo. The CDR3 coding sequence is TGTGCCAGCAGCGTAGTTGCGGTTAGCGGGGAGCTGTTTTTT. It is translated as CASSVVAVSGELFF.